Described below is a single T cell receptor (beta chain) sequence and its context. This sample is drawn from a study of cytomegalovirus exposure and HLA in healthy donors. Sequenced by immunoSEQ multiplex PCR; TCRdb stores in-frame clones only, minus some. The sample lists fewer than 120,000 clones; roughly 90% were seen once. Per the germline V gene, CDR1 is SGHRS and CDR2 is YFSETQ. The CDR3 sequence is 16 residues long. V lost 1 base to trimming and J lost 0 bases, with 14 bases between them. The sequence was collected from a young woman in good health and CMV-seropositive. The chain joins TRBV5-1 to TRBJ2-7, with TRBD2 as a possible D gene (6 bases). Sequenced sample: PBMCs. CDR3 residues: CASSLQYGLSSYEQYF. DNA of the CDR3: TGCGCCAGCAGCTTGCAGTACGGACTATCCTCCTACGAGCAGTACTTC.